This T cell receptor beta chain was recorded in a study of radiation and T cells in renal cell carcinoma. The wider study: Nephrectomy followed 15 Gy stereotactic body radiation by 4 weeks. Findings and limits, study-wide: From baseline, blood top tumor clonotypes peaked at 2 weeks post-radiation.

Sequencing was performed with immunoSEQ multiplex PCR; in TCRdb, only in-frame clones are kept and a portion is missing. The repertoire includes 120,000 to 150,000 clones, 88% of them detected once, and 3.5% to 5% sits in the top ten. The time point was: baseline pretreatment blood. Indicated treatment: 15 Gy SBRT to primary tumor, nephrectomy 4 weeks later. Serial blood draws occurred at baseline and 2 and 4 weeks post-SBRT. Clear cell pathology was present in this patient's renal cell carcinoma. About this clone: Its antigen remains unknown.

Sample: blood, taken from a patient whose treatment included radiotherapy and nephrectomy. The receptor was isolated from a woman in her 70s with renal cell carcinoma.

The CDR3 DNA reads TGTGCCAGCTCACCGGACAGGGGGCCTAATGAAAAACTGTTTTTT. Its protein is CASSPDRGPNEKLFF. The chain has TRBV18 and TRBJ1-4, with TRBD1 matching 11 bases. The CDR3 spans 15 residues. Germline V lookup: CDR1 KGHSH, CDR2 LQKENI. J gave up 3 bases and V 3 bases, and 0 bases lay outside the gene matches.